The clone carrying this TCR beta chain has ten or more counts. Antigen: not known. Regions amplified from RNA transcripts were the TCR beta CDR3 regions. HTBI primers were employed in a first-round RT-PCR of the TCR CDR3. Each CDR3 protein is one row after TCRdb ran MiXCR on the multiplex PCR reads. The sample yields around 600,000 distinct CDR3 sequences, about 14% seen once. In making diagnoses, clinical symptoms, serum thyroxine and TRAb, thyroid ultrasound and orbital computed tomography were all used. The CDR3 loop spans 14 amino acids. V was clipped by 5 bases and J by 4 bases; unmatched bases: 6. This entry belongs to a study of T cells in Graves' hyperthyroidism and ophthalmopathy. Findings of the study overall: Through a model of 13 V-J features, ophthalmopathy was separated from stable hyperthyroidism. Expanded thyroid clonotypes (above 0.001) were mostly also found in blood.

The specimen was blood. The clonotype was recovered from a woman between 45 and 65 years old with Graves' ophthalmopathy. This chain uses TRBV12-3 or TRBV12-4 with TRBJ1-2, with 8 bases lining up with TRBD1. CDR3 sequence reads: CASSQGAEVYGYTF. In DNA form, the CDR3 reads TGTGCCAGCAGTCAGGGGGCAGAGGTCTATGGCTACACCTTC.